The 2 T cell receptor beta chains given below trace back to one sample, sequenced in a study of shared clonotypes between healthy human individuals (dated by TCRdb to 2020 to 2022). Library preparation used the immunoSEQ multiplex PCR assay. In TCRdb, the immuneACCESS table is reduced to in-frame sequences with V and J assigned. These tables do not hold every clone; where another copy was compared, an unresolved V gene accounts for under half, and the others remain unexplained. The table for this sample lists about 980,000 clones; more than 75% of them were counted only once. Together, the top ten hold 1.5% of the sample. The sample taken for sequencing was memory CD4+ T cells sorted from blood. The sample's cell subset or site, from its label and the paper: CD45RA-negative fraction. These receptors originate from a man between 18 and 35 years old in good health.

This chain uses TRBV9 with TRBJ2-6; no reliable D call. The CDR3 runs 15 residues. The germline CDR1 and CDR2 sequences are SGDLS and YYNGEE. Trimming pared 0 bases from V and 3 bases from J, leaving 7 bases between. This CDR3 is CASSVGPIGANVLTF. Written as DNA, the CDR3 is TGTGCCAGCAGCGTAGGCCCTATTGGGGCCAACGTCCTGACTTTC.

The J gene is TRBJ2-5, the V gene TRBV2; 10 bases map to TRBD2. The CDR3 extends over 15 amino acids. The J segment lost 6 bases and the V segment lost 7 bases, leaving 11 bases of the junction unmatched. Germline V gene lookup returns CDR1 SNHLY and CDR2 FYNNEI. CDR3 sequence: CASTRTSGDVKTQYF. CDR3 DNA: TGTGCCAGCACCAGAACTAGCGGGGATGTAAAGACCCAGTACTTC.